The 2 T cell receptor beta chains in this list originate from one sample, sequenced in a study of T cell responses to AZD1222 COVID-19 vaccine. Generated by immunoSEQ multiplex PCR, the TCRdb table keeps only in-frame clones and is missing some. The table records about 120,000 clones, roughly 91% of them present only once. The sample was peripheral blood, taken on day 0 of MenACWY control vaccination. The receptor source for this set is an adult in good health.

The chain recombines TRBV9 with TRBJ2-2; TRBD2 agrees at 9 bases. The CDR3 sequence is 15 residues long. After removal of 4 bases from V and 1 base from J, the junction contained 2 bases not matched to a gene. The germline V gene has CDR1 SGDLS and CDR2 YYNGEE. The CDR3 nucleotides are TGTGCCAGCAGCCTTAGCGGGGGGAACACCGGGGAGCTGTTTTTT. It codes for CASSLSGGNTGELFF.

This clone was counted many times. This sequence joins TRBV6-5 and TRBJ2-2, with D possibly being TRBD2 (6 bases). CDR1 is MNHEY and CDR2 is SVGAGI in the germline V gene. V was cut by 4 bases and J by 6 bases, with 9 bases left in between. The CDR3 is made up of 13 amino acids. CDR3 nucleotides: TGTGCCAGCAGTTCGGGGGAGGCCGGGGAGCTGTTTTTT. The encoded protein is CASSSGEAGELFF.